This TCR beta chain emerged from a study of blood T cell repertoires in COVID-19. Study background: Acute and convalescent COVID-19 samples came from the United States, Italy and Spain. From T cells, B-cell-depleted T cells, or PBMCs came the material, which was cDNA or gDNA.

Original processing methods: Amplification from reference gene primers served as the basis for estimated nucleated cell counts. Here immunoSEQ multiplex PCR was the method, and the copy in TCRdb shows in-frame clones only, minus some. V and J calls and clone size are given by that table; D and trimming were obtained from the DNA. The sample holds 80,000 to 100,000 clones, around 80% seen once. There are a few counts of this clone. The TCR sequence derives from a woman aged 80 or over with active or convalescent COVID-19. The sample comprised peripheral blood.

The CDR3 sequence: CATAVGTGGSPLHF. DNA for the CDR3: TGTGCCACCGCCGTGGGGACAGGGGGCTCTCCCCTCCACTTT. V and J are TRBV19 and TRBJ1-6; 12 positions agree with TRBD1. The ends lost 10 bases at V and 13 bases at J; junction bases unmatched: 11. The length of the CDR3 is 14 residues. Germline CDR1 and CDR2: LNHDA and SQIVND (reference sequence).